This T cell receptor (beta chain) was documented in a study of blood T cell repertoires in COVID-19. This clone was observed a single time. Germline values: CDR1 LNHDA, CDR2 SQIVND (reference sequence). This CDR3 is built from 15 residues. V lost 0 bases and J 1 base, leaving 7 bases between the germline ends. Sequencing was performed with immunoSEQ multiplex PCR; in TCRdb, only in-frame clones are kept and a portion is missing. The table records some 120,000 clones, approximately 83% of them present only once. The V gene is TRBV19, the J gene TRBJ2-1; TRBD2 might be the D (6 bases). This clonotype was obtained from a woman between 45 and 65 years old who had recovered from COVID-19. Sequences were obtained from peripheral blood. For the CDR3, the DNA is TGTGCCAGTAGTATAGATAGCGGATCCTACAATGAGCAGTTCTTC. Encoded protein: CASSIDSGSYNEQFF.